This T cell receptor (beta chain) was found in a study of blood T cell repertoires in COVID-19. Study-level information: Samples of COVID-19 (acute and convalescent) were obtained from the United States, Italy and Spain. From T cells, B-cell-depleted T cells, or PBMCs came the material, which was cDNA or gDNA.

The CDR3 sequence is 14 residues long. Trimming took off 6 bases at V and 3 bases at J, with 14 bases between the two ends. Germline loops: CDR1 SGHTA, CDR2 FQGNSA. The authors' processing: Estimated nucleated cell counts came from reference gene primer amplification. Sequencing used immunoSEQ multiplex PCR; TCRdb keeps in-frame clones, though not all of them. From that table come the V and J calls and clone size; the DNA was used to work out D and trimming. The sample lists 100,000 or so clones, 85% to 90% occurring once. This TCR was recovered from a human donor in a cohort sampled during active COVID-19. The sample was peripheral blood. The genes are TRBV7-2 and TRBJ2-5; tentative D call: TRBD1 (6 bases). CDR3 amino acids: CASRRDTKKETQYF. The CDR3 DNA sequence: TGTGCCAGCAGGAGGGACACTAAAAAAGAGACCCAGTACTTC.